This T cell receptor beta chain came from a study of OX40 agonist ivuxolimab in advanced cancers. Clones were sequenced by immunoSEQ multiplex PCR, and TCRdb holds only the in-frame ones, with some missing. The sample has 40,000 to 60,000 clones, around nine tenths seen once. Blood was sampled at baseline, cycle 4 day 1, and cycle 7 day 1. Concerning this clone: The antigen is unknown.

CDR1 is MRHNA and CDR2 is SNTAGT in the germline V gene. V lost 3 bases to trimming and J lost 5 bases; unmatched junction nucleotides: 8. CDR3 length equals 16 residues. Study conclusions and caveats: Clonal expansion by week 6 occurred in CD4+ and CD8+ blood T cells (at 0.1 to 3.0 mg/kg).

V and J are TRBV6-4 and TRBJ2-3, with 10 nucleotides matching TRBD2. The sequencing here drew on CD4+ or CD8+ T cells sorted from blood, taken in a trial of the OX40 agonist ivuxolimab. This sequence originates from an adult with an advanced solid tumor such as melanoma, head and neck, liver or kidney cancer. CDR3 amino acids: CASSESSGGAIDTQYF. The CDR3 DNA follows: TGTGCCAGCAGTGAGTCGAGCGGGGGGGCCATAGATACGCAGTATTTT.